One and the same sample provided the 18 T cell receptor beta chains below, sequenced in a study of blood T cell repertoires in COVID-19 (dated by TCRdb to 2020 to 2021). Library preparation was by the immunoSEQ multiplex PCR assay. TCRdb provides this immuneACCESS table in a form limited to in-frame rearrangements. Some clones are lacking; in checked studies, under half of them reflect an unresolved V gene, and why the rest are absent is not known. The sample yields some 200,000 clones; roughly 76% were counted once. Roughly 8.7% of the sample is taken by the ten largest. The source material was peripheral blood. The receptors originated from a woman aged 45-59 years with active or convalescent COVID-19.

This sequence joins TRBV18 and TRBJ1-1; D call uncertain. Trimming took off 4 bases at V and 6 bases at J, with 15 bases between the two ends. Germline-derived CDR1 and CDR2 are KGHSH and LQKENI. The CDR3 is 14 amino acids. CDR3 DNA sequence: TGTGCCAGCTCACATGGGAGAGATAACGCTGAAGCTTTCTTT. The encoded protein is CASSHGRDNAEAFF.

The J gene is TRBJ1-1, the V gene TRBV28; maybe TRBD1 (5 bases). Germline values: CDR1 MDHEN, CDR2 SYDVKM. CDR3 size: 12 residues. Trimming stripped 11 bases from V and 2 bases from J, with 12 bases between. The CDR3 DNA is TGTGCCGCCGGGGGGGGTAACACTGAAGCTTTCTTT. It translates to CAAGGGNTEAFF.

As for this clone: A read error may account for a junction end that differs from germline. The chain recombines TRBV7-7 with TRBJ2-5, with D unclear. This CDR3 is built from 13 residues. CDR1 and CDR2 (germline): SSHAT, FNYEAQ (reference sequence). The CDR3 loop is CASSFGNQETQYF. CDR3 in DNA: TGTGCTAGCAGCTTTGGCAACCAAGAGACCCAGTACTTC.

The genes are TRBV4-1 and TRBJ2-1; the match to TRBD2 covers 7 bases. This CDR3 is built from 15 residues. V lost 0 bases and J lost 7; bases outside the gene matches: 6. Germline V gives CDR1 MGHRA, CDR2 YSYEKL. Here the CDR3 reads CASSQDVSSGNEQFF. The CDR3 DNA follows: TGCGCCAGCAGCCAAGATGTTTCTAGCGGAAATGAGCAGTTCTTC.

This clone came up once. This chain uses TRBV10-3 with TRBJ1-1; TRBD1 matches at 7 bases. The V segment lost 7 bases and the J segment 5 bases; nucleotides outside the gene matches: 7. Looked up from germline, CDR1 is ENHRY and CDR2 is SYGVKD. This CDR3 spans 13 amino acids. CDR3 in amino acids: CAIKGQGGTEAFF. CDR3 bases: TGTGCCATCAAAGGGCAGGGGGGAACTGAAGCTTTCTTT.

The rearrangement joins TRBV5-1 to TRBJ2-7, with a weak D call TRBD1 (6 bases). This CDR3 region has 17 residues. Germline CDR1 and CDR2: SGHRS and YFSETQ. Trimming removed 3 bases at V and 1 base at J, with 20 bases between. Here the CDR3 DNA reads TGCGCCAGCAGCTCAGACCCAACAGGGTCCATGTCCTACGAGCAGTACTTC. This encodes CASSSDPTGSMSYEQYF.

This rearrangement joins TRBV3-1 (or the pseudogene TRBV3-2) to TRBJ2-1, with a tentative D call TRBD2 (6 bases). CDR3 length: 15 residues. Between the trimmed V and J ends, which lost 1 base and 5 bases, there was a span of 12 bases. The germline CDR1 and CDR2 sequences are LGHDT and YNNKEL (reference sequence). The CDR3 DNA sequence: TGTGCCAGCAGCCAAGCCGGGGGACTCCACAATGAGCAGTTCTTC. It codes for CASSQAGGLHNEQFF.

This chain joins TRBV27 and TRBJ1-2; 9 bases fit TRBD1. The CDR3 extends over 15 amino acids. Germline lookup yields CDR1 MNHEY and CDR2 SMNVEV (reference sequence). J lost 4 bases, V lost 3 bases, and 6 bases had no gene match. The CDR3 region is CASSFGQGPSYGYTF. The CDR3 DNA sequence: TGTGCCAGCAGTTTCGGACAGGGGCCATCCTATGGCTACACCTTC.

A single count supports this clone. The sample carries other DNA sequences with the same CDR3. The rearrangement links TRBV3-1 (or the pseudogene TRBV3-2) to TRBJ2-2; TRBD2 matches at 8 bases. CDR3 length: 16 amino acids. CDR1 and CDR2 (germline): LGHDT, YNNKEL (reference sequence). The ends lost 4 bases at V and 7 bases at J; junction bases unmatched: 11. The CDR3 nucleotides are TGTGCCAGCAGCCCCCTCGCGGGGGGAGGAGGCGGGGAGCTGTTTTTT. Translating gives CASSPLAGGGGGELFF.

This clone has only one observation. The rearrangement joins TRBV11-2 to TRBJ1-1; D is unresolved. Germline V CDR1 and CDR2: SGHAT, FQNNGV. V lost 1 base to trimming and J lost 3 bases, with 9 bases between them. This CDR3 contains 14 residues. The CDR3: CASSLGVGDTEAFF. For the CDR3, the DNA is TGTGCCAGCAGCTTAGGCGTCGGGGACACTGAAGCTTTCTTT.

This chain links TRBV28 with TRBJ2-1, with 9 positions matching TRBD2. Germline V CDR1 and CDR2: MDHEN, SYDVKM. V lost 5 bases to trimming and J lost 4 bases; unmatched junction nucleotides: 9. This CDR3 region has 16 residues. The CDR3 region is CASSPPGGRGYNEQFF. In nucleotides, the CDR3 is TGTGCCAGCAGTCCCCCTGGCGGGAGGGGGTACAATGAGCAGTTCTTC. The complete variable domain, with remaining parts taken from reference TRBV28 and TRBJ2-1, reads DVKVTQSSRYLVKRTGEKVFLECVQDMDHENMFWYRQDPGLGLRLIYFSYDVKMKEKGDIPEGYSVSREKKERFSLILESASTNQTSMYLCASSPPGGRGYNEQFFGPGTRLTVL.

J is TRBJ1-3 and V is TRBV18; TRBD1 might be the D (5 bases). This CDR3 region has 14 residues. Per the germline V gene, CDR1 is KGHSH and CDR2 is LQKENI. V gave up 2 bases and J gave up 3 bases, with 8 bases separating them. CDR3 sequence reads: CASSPNDSGNTIYF. The CDR3 DNA follows: TGTGCCAGCTCACCAAACGACAGTGGAAACACCATATATTTT.

This rearrangement joins TRBV11-3 to TRBJ2-2, with 7 positions matching TRBD1. Germline assignment: CDR1 SGHNT and CDR2 YENEEA. V shed 7 bases, J shed 1 base, and the junction held 9 bases outside the gene matches. This CDR3 spans 16 amino acids. The CDR3: CASTPRTGLNTGELFF. CDR3 DNA: TGTGCCAGCACCCCAAGGACAGGTTTGAACACCGGGGAGCTGTTTTTT.

The V gene is TRBV14, the J gene TRBJ2-2; D might be TRBD2 (5 bases). V lost 2 bases, J lost 7 bases, and 11 bases lay in between. CDR1 SGHDN and CDR2 FVKESK come from the germline V gene. The CDR3 sequence is 14 residues long. The CDR3 loop reads CASSQRDVRGELFF. CDR3 DNA sequence: TGTGCCAGCAGCCAACGGGATGTTCGCGGGGAGCTGTTTTTT.

The chain employs TRBV29-1 and TRBJ1-5, with D maybe TRBD1 (6 bases). Germline-derived CDR1 and CDR2 are SQVTM and ANQGSEA. The germline V and J ends were trimmed by 4 bases and 7 bases, with 14 bases remaining between them. This CDR3 region has 13 residues. CDR3 residues: CSVGARGSQPQHF. The CDR3 DNA follows: TGCAGCGTTGGGGCCAGGGGTTCGCAGCCCCAGCATTTT.

The J gene is TRBJ2-3, the V gene TRBV6-5; no definite D call. The length of the CDR3 is 13 residues. Germline CDR1 reads MNHEY; CDR2 reads SVGAGI. With 7 bases removed from V and 4 bases from J, the gap between germline ends came to 12 bases. The CDR3: CASTVVVSDTQYF. In DNA, the CDR3 is TGTGCCAGCACAGTTGTTGTATCAGATACGCAGTATTTT.

This clone was seen a few times. The same CDR3 also results from other DNA sequences found in this sample. The J gene is TRBJ2-5, the V gene TRBV5-4; 7 bases map to TRBD1. CDR3 length equals 14 residues. The junction had 4 bases not matched to a gene; V was cut back by 0 bases and J by 5 bases. Germline lookup yields CDR1 SGHNT and CDR2 YYREEE (reference sequence). The CDR3 sequence: CASSLEGGGETQYF. CDR3 bases: TGTGCCAGCAGCTTGGAAGGGGGCGGGGAGACCCAGTACTTC. Using reference TRBV5-4 and TRBJ2-5 for the parts outside the CDR3, the full variable domain is ETGVTQSPTHLIKTRGQQVTLRCSSQSGHNTVSWYQQALGQGPQFIFQYYREEENGRGNFPPRFSGLQFPNYSSELNVNALELDDSALYLCASSLEGGGETQYFGPGTRLLVL.

The chain couples TRBV4-1 to TRBJ1-2; D call uncertain. The CDR3 extends over 16 amino acids. Germline CDR1 and CDR2: MGHRA and YSYEKL. V was pared by 1 base and J by 3 bases, with 15 bases between. The CDR3 sequence: CASSQAEGGLDYGYTF. The CDR3 DNA is TGCGCCAGCAGCCAAGCAGAGGGAGGTCTCGACTATGGCTACACCTTC.